This T cell receptor (beta chain) originates from a study of blood T cell repertoires in COVID-19. For the study at large: COVID-19 samples, acute and convalescent, were from the United States, Italy and Spain. PBMCs, B-cell-depleted T cells, or T cells provided the cDNA or gDNA that made up the material.

Per the study methods: Amplification with reference gene primers provided the estimates of nucleated cell counts. Assay: immunoSEQ multiplex PCR; the TCRdb copy retains only in-frame clones and omits some. Clone size and the V and J calls come from that table; the DNA yielded D and trimming. The sample includes around 400,000 clones, about 88% of them seen just once. Recruitment covered roughly 24 US areas and drew participants whose ages spanned roughly 18 to 89 years. Germline loops: CDR1 PRHDT, CDR2 FYEKMQ (reference sequence). The CDR3 sequence is 16 residues long. With 1 base removed from V and 5 bases from J, the gap between germline ends came to 14 bases.

Sequenced sample: PBMCs or T cells enriched from blood (not recorded which). The chain couples TRBV13 to TRBJ1-4; D is ambiguous. This clonotype originated in a woman younger than 35 who had been exposed to COVID-19. In DNA, the CDR3 is TGTGCCAGCAGCTTAGAGTTTTCCAGAGGGAATGAAAAACTGTTTTTT. This gives the protein CASSLEFSRGNEKLFF.